The 9 T cell receptor beta chains reported below all come from one sample, sequenced in a study of blood T cells in healthy people across ages (dated by TCRdb to between 2014 and 2016). The library was obtained by 5' RACE. The sequencing machine was an Illumina HiSeq 2500. A second PCR of about 7 to 12 cycles was run with a J-beta primer mix and a sample-barcoded 5' primer. Using fastp trimming at Q25 and MiXCR clonotype assembly, TCRdb reanalyzed the public sequencing data and kept in-frame beta chains. Each CDR3 protein appears once, grouped with its most common genes and DNA. For this sample the table gives about 1,400,000 distinct CDR3 sequences, of which 42% were detected only once. The ten largest clones add up to less than 8% of the sample. Specimen: blood. The receptors were sampled from a woman aged 18 to 35 in good health.

This rearrangement joins TRBV5-1 to TRBJ1-2, with 7 bases lining up with TRBD1. CDR1 is SGHRS and CDR2 is YFSETQ in the germline V gene. J gave up 4 bases and V 3 bases, and 6 bases lay outside the gene matches. The CDR3 length is 14 residues. CDR3 residues: CASSSQGGGYGYTF. The CDR3 nucleotides are TGCGCCAGCAGCTCTCAAGGGGGCGGCTATGGCTACACCTTC. The whole variable domain, filled in from reference TRBV5-1 and TRBJ1-2, reads KAGVTQTPRYLIKTRGQQVTLSCSPISGHRSVSWYQQTPGQGLQFLFEYFSETQRNKGNFPGRFSGRQFSNSRSEMNVSTLELGDSALYLCASSSQGGGYGYTFGSGTRLTVV.

In this sample, this clonotype turned up a few times. The chain couples TRBV9 to TRBJ2-1, with TRBD2 matching over 11 bases. Germline-derived CDR1 and CDR2 are SGDLS and YYNGEE. The V gene end was trimmed by 4 bases and the J gene end by 5 bases; junction bases not matched to a gene: 11. This CDR3 contains 17 residues. CDR3 residues: CASSSRLAGITNNEQFF. The CDR3 DNA is TGTGCCAGCAGCTCCCGACTAGCGGGGATTACTAACAATGAGCAGTTCTTC.

This clonotype was found a few times. V gene TRBV29-1 combines with J gene TRBJ2-3; maybe TRBD1 (6 bases). Germline CDR1 and CDR2: SQVTM and ANQGSEA. V lost 0 bases to trimming and J lost 2 bases, with 9 bases between them. The CDR3 consists of 14 residues. The chain's CDR3 is CSVEERDTTDTQYF. CDR3 nucleotides: TGCAGCGTTGAAGAGAGGGACACCACAGATACGCAGTATTTT.

This clonotype was counted a few times. The chain carries TRBV20-1 and TRBJ2-4, with D tentatively TRBD2 (7 bases). The assigned J gene may be wrong: the sequence end matches TRBJ2-7 better. The CDR3 spans 13 residues. Germline CDR1 is DFQATT and CDR2 is SNEGSKA (reference sequence). The CDR3 reads CSASAGAAYEQYF. As DNA, the CDR3 is TGCAGTGCTAGTGCGGGGGCAGCCTACGAGCAGTACTTC.

The sample holds a few counts of this clonotype. J is TRBJ2-7 and V is TRBV7-3; TRBD2 matches 11 bases. Germline loops: CDR1 SGHTA, CDR2 FQGTGA. CDR3 length: 16 amino acids. V gave up 5 bases and J gave up 1 base; unmatched junction bases: 7. Here the CDR3 reads CASSPQLAGASYEQYF. DNA of the CDR3: TGTGCCAGCAGCCCGCAACTAGCGGGGGCTTCCTACGAGCAGTACTTC.

The rearrangement joins TRBV10-3 to TRBJ2-5; D remains unclear. CDR1 is ENHRY and CDR2 is SYGVKD in the germline V gene. V lost 4 bases and J lost 1, with 7 bases in between. The CDR3 spans 13 residues. DNA of the CDR3: TGTGCCATCAGTGCTAGATCCCAAGAGACCCAGTACTTC. Translating gives CAISARSQETQYF.

Note on this clonotype: A read error may be the cause here, since a much bigger clone is one base away. The chain is built from TRBV6-1 and TRBJ2-1; tentatively, D is TRBD2 (5 bases). V lost 3 bases to trimming and J lost 4 bases, with 7 bases between them. Germline values: CDR1 MNHNS, CDR2 SASEGT. This CDR3 comprises 13 residues. CDR3 residues: CASSDGVYNEQFF. The CDR3 DNA reads as TGTGCCAGCAGTGACGGGGTTTACAATGAGCAGTTCTTC.

The chain combines TRBV3-1 with TRBJ2-4; possibly TRBD2 for D (6 bases). Gene TRBJ2-7 matches the end of the DNA better, so the J call may be wrong. Germline loops: CDR1 LGHDT, CDR2 YNNKEL (reference sequence). This CDR3 contains 16 residues. The CDR3 loop reads CASSLSRRDLVYEQYF. CDR3 nucleotide sequence: TGTGCCAGCAGCCTCAGTCGGCGGGATCTCGTCTACGAGCAGTACTTC.

The chain is built from TRBV6-5 and TRBJ1-2, with D unclear. V was shortened by 5 bases and J by 7 bases, with 17 bases between the two germline ends. The CDR3 length is 14 residues. The germline V gene has CDR1 MNHEY and CDR2 SVGAGI. CDR3 loop: CASSVSRGGGGYTF. As DNA, the CDR3 is TGTGCCAGCAGTGTTTCCCGTGGAGGTGGTGGCTACACCTTC.